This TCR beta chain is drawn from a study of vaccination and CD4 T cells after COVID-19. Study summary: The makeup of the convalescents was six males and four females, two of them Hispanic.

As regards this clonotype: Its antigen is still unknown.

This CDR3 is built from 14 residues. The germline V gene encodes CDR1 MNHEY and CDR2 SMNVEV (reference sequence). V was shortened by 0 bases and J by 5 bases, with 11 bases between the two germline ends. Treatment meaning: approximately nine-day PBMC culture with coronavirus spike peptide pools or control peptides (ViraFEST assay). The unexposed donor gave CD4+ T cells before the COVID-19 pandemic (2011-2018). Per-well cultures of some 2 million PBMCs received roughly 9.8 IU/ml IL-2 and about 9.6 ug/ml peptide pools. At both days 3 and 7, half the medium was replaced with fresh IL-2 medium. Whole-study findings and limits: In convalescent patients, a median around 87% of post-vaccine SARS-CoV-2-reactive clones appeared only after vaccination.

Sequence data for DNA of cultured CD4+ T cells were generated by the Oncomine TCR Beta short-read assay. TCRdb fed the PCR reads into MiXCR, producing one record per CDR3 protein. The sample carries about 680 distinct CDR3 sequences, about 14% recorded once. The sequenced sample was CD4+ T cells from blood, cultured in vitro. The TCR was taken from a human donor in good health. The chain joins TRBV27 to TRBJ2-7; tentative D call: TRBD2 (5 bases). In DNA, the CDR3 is TGTGCCAGCAGTTTATCGCTAGCTTCCCACGAGCAGTACTTC. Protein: CASSLSLASHEQYF.